The 19 T cell receptor beta chains given below trace back to one sample, sequenced in a study of beta chain features in type 1 diabetes. Study outcomes and limitations: Within each of all four CD4+ subsets, Type 1 diabetes patients had TCRB CDR3s that were moderately but significantly shorter.

Reverse transcription of all isolated RNA meant that expressed TCRB transcripts were sequenced. Method: immunoSEQ multiplex PCR; TCRdb's copy keeps in-frame clones and lacks some. This table holds more than 250,000 clones, 14% found once. Their recognized antigens are unknown. Sequenced sample: naive CD4+ T cells from blood. All receptors derive from a man aged 25-45 years with type 1 diabetes.

This clone has just a few counts. J is TRBJ2-5 and V is TRBV11-1; 12 bases agree with TRBD2. From germline, CDR1 is SGHAT and CDR2 FQDESV (reference sequence). Trimming at V came to 1 base and at J to 4 bases, leaving 1 base not matched to a gene. This CDR3 has 15 amino acids. CDR3 in DNA: TGTGCCAGCAGCTTAGAGACTAGCGGGAGAGAGACCCAGTACTTC. Translating it yields CASSLETSGRETQYF.

The chain links TRBV15 to TRBJ1-2; D is perhaps TRBD1 (5 bases). Germline CDR1 is LNHNV and CDR2 is YYDKDF (reference sequence). The CDR3 sequence is 13 residues long. Between the trimmed V and J ends, which lost 1 base and 7 bases, there was a span of 10 bases. In nucleotides, the CDR3 is TGTGCCACCAGCAGAGTCGGGGGATTTGGCTACACCTTC. Translation gives CATSRVGGFGYTF. Filled out from reference TRBV15 and TRBJ1-2, the complete variable domain reads DAMVIQNPRYQVTQFGKPVTLSCSQTLNHNVMYWYQQKSSQAPKLLFHYYDKDFNNEADTPDNFQSRRPNTSFCFLDIRSPGLGDTAMYLCATSRVGGFGYTFGSGTRLTVV.

The rearrangement joins TRBV5-1 to TRBJ2-1; maybe TRBD2 (5 bases). V lost 4 bases, J lost 7 bases, and 12 bases lay in between. Germline values: CDR1 SGHRS, CDR2 YFSETQ. CDR3 size: 13 residues. CDR3: CASSPLTTNEQFF. The CDR3 DNA reads TGCGCCAGCAGCCCCCTGACTACAAATGAGCAGTTCTTC.

This clone was observed a handful of times. This rearrangement joins TRBV11-2 to TRBJ2-5; D may be TRBD2 (5 bases). This CDR3 comprises 15 residues. Trimming took 5 bases from V and 5 from J, leaving 18 bases between them. Germline V gene sequence: CDR1 SGHAT, CDR2 FQNNGV. CDR3 in DNA: TGTGCCAGCAGCCAACGAGCGGACCGTGAGGAGACCCAGTACTTC. As protein: CASSQRADREETQYF.

The chain links TRBV18 to TRBJ1-2; 7 nucleotides align to TRBD1. The CDR3 runs to 14 residues. The germline V gene has CDR1 KGHSH and CDR2 LQKENI. V trimming: 8 bases; J trimming: 2 bases; junction bases outside the gene matches: 8. The CDR3, as DNA: TGTGCCAGCGCGACAGGGCTCTTCAACTATGGCTACACCTTC. Amino acids: CASATGLFNYGYTF.

This clone was counted only a few times. V is TRBV28 and J is TRBJ1-2, with 7 bases identical to TRBD1. V lost 2 bases, J lost 5 bases, and 11 bases stayed unmatched. Germline CDR1 reads MDHEN; CDR2 reads SYDVKM. CDR3 length: 16 amino acids. The chain's CDR3 is CASSLDRDREGYGYTF. In DNA, the CDR3 is TGTGCCAGCAGTTTAGACCGAGACAGGGAAGGTTATGGCTACACCTTC.

There are a few counts of this clone. Other nucleotide sequences from this sample produce the same CDR3. The chain couples TRBV28 to TRBJ1-2, with TRBD1 matching over 7 bases. The junction had 0 bases not matched to a gene; V was cut back by 3 bases and J by 2 bases. The germline V gene encodes CDR1 MDHEN and CDR2 SYDVKM. CDR3 length: 13 residues. The CDR3 is CASSLGQNYGYTF. CDR3 DNA sequence: TGTGCCAGCAGTTTGGGACAGAACTATGGCTACACCTTC.

The gene calls are TRBV5-1 and TRBJ2-3, with TRBD1 identical over 12 bases. In germline, CDR1 is SGHRS, CDR2 YFSETQ. The trim removed 5 bases at V and 5 bases at J, leaving 9 bases unmatched. This CDR3 is built from 16 residues. The CDR3 bases are TGCGCCAGCAGTTCGGGACAGGGGGCATCTAGAGATACGCAGTATTTT. Residues: CASSSGQGASRDTQYF. Drawing the rest from reference TRBV5-1 and TRBJ2-3, the complete variable domain is KAGVTQTPRYLIKTRGQQVTLSCSPISGHRSVSWYQQTPGQGLQFLFEYFSETQRNKGNFPGRFSGRQFSNSRSEMNVSTLELGDSALYLCASSSGQGASRDTQYFGPGTRLTVL.

The rearrangement joins TRBV7-2 to TRBJ2-3, with 12 nucleotides matching TRBD2. The CDR3 length is 17 residues. V gave up 5 bases and J gave up 6 bases; unmatched junction bases: 12. CDR1 is SGHTA, CDR2 FQGNSA, per germline. The CDR3 DNA is TGTGCCAGCAGCCTTGGTCCTCTAGCGGGAGGGCAGGATACGCAGTATTTT. It translates to CASSLGPLAGGQDTQYF. The full variable domain, with the rest looked up from reference TRBV7-2 and TRBJ2-3, is GAGVSQSPSNKVTEKGKDVELRCDPISGHTALYWYRQSLGQGLEFLIYFQGNSAPDKSGLPSDRFSAERTGGSVSTLTIQRTQQEDSAVYLCASSLGPLAGGQDTQYFGPGTRLTVL.

This clone was picked up a small number of times. V and J are TRBV9 and TRBJ2-1, with D possibly matching TRBD1 (6 bases). CDR3 size: 16 residues. Trimming removed 3 bases at V and 6 bases at J, with 19 bases between. Germline CDR1 reads SGDLS; CDR2 reads YYNGEE. CDR3 nucleotides: TGTGCCAGCAGCGGAAGACAGGCCCAACTCCCCAATGAGCAGTTCTTC. Encoded protein: CASSGRQAQLPNEQFF.

The chain combines TRBV7-2 with TRBJ2-1; D perhaps matches TRBD1 (5 bases). Germline V CDR1 and CDR2: SGHTA, FQGNSA. This CDR3 has 13 amino acids. Trimming pared 5 bases from V and 6 bases from J, leaving 11 bases between. Here the CDR3 DNA reads TGTGCCAGCAGCCCCCAGGGTTCCAATGAGCAGTTCTTC. Translation gives CASSPQGSNEQFF.

This clone was seen more than once but under ten times. This chain joins TRBV6-5 and TRBJ1-1, with 9 bases lining up with TRBD1. The J segment lost 5 bases and the V segment lost 8 bases, leaving 12 bases of the junction unmatched. Germline V gene data show CDR1 as MNHEY and CDR2 as SVGAGI. The CDR3 extends over 15 amino acids. The CDR3 spells CASLRQGDLVTEAFF. The CDR3 DNA sequence: TGTGCCAGCCTCCGACAGGGGGATCTCGTAACTGAAGCTTTCTTT.

The chain is built from TRBV11-2 and TRBJ1-2; TRBD1 aligns across 8 bases. The CDR3 contains 15 residues. Per germline, CDR1 SGHAT and CDR2 FQNNGV. V was clipped by 5 bases and J by 8 bases; unmatched bases: 13. The CDR3 DNA is TGTGCCAGCAGCCCTATGACAGGGGAACAGGGCGGCTACACCTTC. Its protein product is CASSPMTGEQGGYTF.

This clone was picked up a small number of times. The J gene is TRBJ2-2, the V gene TRBV5-1, with 7 bases aligning to TRBD2. Trimming cost V 0 bases and J 3 bases; bases outside gene matches: 5. CDR3 size: 16 residues. The germline CDR1 and CDR2 sequences are SGHRS and YFSETQ. In DNA form, the CDR3 reads TGCGCCAGCAGCTTGGCAGGCGGGAGACACACCGGGGAGCTGTTTTTT. Amino acids: CASSLAGGRHTGELFF.

This clone came up a few times. The chain carries TRBV6-1 and TRBJ2-6; no clear D. Trimming pared 6 bases from V and 4 bases from J, leaving 13 bases between. Germline V gives CDR1 MNHNS, CDR2 SASEGT. The CDR3 totals 15 residues. CDR3 sequence: CASSSSSSGANVLTF. CDR3 bases: TGTGCCAGCAGCTCGAGCTCATCCGGGGCCAACGTCCTGACTTTC.

This clone showed up just a few times. The chain recombines TRBV11-2 with TRBJ2-1, with a weak D call TRBD2 (7 bases). Germline loops: CDR1 SGHAT, CDR2 FQNNGV. This CDR3 has 16 amino acids. The V end was cut by 2 bases, the J end by 7 bases, with 18 bases between. The CDR3, as DNA: TGTGCCAGCAGCTTATCCGGCATAGGGGGGGCAAATGAGCAGTTCTTC. It translates to CASSLSGIGGANEQFF.

The gene calls are TRBV10-3 and TRBJ2-7; TRBD2 aligns across 10 bases. The CDR3 is made up of 14 amino acids. The germline gives CDR1 ENHRY, CDR2 SYGVKD. Trimming removed 6 bases from V and 2 bases from J; junction bases left unmatched: 4. CDR3 protein: CAIRGAGGPYEQYF. The CDR3 bases are TGTGCCATCAGGGGAGCGGGAGGGCCCTACGAGCAGTACTTC.

In its sample, this clone was seen a few times. The rearrangement uses TRBV19 and TRBJ2-1; possibly TRBD2 for D (5 bases). Trimming left V 4 bases short and J 7 bases short, with 17 bases between. The length of the CDR3 is 15 residues. Germline V gene lookup returns CDR1 LNHDA and CDR2 SQIVND (reference sequence). CDR3 sequence (DNA): TGTGCCAGTAGTAGGATGAGCGGCTCCGCGAATGAGCAGTTCTTC. It translates to CASSRMSGSANEQFF.

This clone was detected only a few times. The chain has TRBV7-9 and TRBJ2-2; tentative D call: TRBD2 (6 bases). CDR3 length: 15 residues. V was shortened by 3 bases and J by 4 bases, with 12 bases between the two germline ends. Germline CDR1 and CDR2: SEHNR and FQNEAQ (reference sequence). The CDR3 coding sequence is TGTGCCAGCAGCTTGACGGGAGATGCCACCGGGGAGCTGTTTTTT. Translated, it gives CASSLTGDATGELFF.